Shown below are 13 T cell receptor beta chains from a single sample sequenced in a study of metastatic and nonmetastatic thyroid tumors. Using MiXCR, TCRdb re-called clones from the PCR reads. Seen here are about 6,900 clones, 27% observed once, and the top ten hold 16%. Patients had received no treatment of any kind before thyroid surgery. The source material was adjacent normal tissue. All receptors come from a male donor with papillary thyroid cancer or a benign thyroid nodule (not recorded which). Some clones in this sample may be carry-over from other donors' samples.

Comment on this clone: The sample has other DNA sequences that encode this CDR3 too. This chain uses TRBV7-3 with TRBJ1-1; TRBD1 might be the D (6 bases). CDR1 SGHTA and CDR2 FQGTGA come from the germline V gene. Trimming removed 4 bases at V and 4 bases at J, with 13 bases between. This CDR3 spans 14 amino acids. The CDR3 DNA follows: TGTGCCAGCAGCTGGGGGGCGTCGGGCACTGAAGCTTTCTTT. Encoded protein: CASSWGASGTEAFF.

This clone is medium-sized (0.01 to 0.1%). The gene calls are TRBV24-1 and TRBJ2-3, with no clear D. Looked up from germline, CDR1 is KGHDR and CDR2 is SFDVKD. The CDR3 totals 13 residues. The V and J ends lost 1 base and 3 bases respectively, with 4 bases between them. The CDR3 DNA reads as TGTGCCACCAGTGATTTTCGTACAGATACGCAGTATTTT. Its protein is CATSDFRTDTQYF.

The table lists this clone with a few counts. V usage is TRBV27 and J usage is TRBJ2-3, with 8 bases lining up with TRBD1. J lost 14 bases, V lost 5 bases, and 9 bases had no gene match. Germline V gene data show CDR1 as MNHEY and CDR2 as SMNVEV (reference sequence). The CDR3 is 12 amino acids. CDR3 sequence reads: CASSLGQGIWYF. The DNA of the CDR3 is TGTGCCAGCAGTCTAGGACAGGGAATTTGGTATTTT.

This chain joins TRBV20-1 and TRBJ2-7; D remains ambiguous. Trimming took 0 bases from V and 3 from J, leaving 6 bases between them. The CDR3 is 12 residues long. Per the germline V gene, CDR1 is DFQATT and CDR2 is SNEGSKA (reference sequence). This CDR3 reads CSARDQSYEQYF. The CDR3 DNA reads TGCAGTGCTAGAGATCAGAGCTACGAGCAGTACTTC.

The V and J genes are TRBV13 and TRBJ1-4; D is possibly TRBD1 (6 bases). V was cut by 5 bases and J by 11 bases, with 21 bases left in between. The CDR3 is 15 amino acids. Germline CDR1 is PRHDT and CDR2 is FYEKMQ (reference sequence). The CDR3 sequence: CASSGTDSQPGKLFF. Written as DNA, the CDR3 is TGTGCCAGCAGCGGGACGGACAGTCAACCTGGGAAACTGTTTTTT.

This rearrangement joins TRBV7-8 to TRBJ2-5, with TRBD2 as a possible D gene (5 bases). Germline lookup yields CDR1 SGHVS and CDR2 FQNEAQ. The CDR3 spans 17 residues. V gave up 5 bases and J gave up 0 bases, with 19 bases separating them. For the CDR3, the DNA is TGTGCCAGCAGCCCCTCCATGGCGGGCTGGTACCAAGAGACCCAGTACTTC. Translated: CASSPSMAGWYQETQYF.

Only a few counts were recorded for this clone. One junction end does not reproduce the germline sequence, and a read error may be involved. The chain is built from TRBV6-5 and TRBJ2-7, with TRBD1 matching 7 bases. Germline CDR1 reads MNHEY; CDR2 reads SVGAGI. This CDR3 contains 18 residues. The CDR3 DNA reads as TGCGCCAGCAGTGACTCTCGAAACAGGGGCCGGAACTCCTACGAGCAGTACTTC. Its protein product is CASSDSRNRGRNSYEQYF.

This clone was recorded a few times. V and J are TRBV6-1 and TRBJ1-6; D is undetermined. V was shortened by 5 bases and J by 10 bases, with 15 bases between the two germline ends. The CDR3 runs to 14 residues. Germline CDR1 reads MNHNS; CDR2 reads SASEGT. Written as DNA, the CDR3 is TGTGCCAGCAGTAGCAGTGTGGGAAAGTCACCCCTCCACTTT. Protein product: CASSSSVGKSPLHF.

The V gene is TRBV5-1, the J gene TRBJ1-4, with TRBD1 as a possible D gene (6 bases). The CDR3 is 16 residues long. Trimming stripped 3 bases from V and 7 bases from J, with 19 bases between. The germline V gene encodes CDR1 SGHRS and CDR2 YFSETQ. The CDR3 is CASSSGKTGLAEKLFF. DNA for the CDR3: TGCGCCAGCAGCTCCGGAAAAACAGGGTTGGCTGAAAAACTGTTTTTT. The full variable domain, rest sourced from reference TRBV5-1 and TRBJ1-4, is KAGVTQTPRYLIKTRGQQVTLSCSPISGHRSVSWYQQTPGQGLQFLFEYFSETQRNKGNFPGRFSGRQFSNSRSEMNVSTLELGDSALYLCASSSGKTGLAEKLFFGSGTQLSVL.

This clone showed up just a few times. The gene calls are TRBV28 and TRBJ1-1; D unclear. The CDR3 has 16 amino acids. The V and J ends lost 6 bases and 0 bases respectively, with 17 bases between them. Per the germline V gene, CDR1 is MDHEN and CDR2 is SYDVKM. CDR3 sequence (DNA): TGTGCCAGCAGCATAATAGTGGGATCGATGAACACTGAAGCTTTCTTT. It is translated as CASSIIVGSMNTEAFF.

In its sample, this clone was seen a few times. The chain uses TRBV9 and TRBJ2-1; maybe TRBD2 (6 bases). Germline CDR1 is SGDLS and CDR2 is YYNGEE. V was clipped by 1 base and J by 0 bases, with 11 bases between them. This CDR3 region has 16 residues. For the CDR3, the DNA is TGTGCCAGCAGCGTATCTAGCGACGCCTCCTACAATGAGCAGTTCTTC. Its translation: CASSVSSDASYNEQFF.

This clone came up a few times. Written as DNA, the CDR3 is TGTGCCAGCAGTTACCCCCCCGGGTGTTACGGCGATCAGCCCCAGCATTTT. Translating it yields CASSYPPGCYGDQPQHF. The V call is TRBV6-6, the J call TRBJ1-5, with unresolved D. Germline V gene lookup returns CDR1 MNHNY and CDR2 SVGAGI (reference sequence). This CDR3 region has 17 residues. Trimming pared 2 bases from V and 5 bases from J, leaving 19 bases between.

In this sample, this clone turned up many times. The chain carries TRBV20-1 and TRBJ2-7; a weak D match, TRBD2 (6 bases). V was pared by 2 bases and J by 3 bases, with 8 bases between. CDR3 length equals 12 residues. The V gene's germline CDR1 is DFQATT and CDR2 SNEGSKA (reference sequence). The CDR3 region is CSARLANYEQYF. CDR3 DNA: TGCAGTGCTAGACTAGCGAACTACGAGCAGTACTTC.